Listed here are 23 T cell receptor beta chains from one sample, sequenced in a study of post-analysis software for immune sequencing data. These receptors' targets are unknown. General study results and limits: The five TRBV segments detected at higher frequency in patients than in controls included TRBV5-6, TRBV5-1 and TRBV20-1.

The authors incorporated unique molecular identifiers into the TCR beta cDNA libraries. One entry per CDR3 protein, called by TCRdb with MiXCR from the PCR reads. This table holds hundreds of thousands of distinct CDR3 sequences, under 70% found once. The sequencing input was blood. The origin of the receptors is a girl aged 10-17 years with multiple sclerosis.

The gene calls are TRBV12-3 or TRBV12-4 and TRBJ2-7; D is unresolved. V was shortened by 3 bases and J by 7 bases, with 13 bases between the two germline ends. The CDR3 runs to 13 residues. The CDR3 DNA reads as TGTGCCAGCAGTTTTGTCCCCGTCGGGGAGCAGTACTTC. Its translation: CASSFVPVGEQYF.

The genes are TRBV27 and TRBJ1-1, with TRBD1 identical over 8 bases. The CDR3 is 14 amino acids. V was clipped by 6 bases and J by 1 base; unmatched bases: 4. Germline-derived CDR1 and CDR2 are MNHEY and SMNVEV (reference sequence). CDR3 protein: CASRGTGGNTEAFF. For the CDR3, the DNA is TGTGCCAGCAGGGGGACAGGAGGGAACACTGAAGCTTTCTTT.

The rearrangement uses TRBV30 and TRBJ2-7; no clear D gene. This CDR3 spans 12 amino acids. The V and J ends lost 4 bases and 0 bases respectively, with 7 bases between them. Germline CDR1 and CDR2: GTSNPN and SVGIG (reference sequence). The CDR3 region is CAWTESSYEQYF. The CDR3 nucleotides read TGTGCCTGGACTGAATCCTCCTACGAGCAGTACTTC.

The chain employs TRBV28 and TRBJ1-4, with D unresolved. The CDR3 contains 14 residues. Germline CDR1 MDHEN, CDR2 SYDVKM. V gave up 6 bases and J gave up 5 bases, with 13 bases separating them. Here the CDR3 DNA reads TGTGCCAGCAGCACCCCCCAGAGCAATGAAAAACTGTTTTTT. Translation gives CASSTPQSNEKLFF.

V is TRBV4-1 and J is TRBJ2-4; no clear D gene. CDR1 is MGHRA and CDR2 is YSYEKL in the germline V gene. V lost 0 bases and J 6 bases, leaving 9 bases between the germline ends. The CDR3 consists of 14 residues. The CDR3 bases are TGCGCCAGCAGCCAAGACGAAACCATAAACATTCAGTACTTC. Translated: CASSQDETINIQYF.

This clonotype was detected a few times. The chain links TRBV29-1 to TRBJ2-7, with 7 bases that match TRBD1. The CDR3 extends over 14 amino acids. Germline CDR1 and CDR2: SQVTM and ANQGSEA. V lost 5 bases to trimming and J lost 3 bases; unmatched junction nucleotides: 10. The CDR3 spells CSVRGRGTVYEQYF. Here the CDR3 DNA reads TGCAGCGTTCGTGGCAGGGGGACCGTCTACGAGCAGTACTTC.

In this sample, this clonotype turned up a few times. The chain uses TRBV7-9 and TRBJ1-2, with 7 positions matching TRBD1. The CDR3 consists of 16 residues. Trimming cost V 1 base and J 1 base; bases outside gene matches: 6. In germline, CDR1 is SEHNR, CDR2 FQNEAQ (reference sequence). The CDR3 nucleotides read TGTGCCAGCAGCTTAGGAGGGGGCACGAATAACTATGGCTACACCTTC. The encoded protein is CASSLGGGTNNYGYTF. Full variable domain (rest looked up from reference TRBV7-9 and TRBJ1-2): DTGVSQNPRHKITKRGQNVTFRCDPISEHNRLYWYRQTLGQGPEFLTYFQNEAQLEKSRLLSDRFSAERPKGSFSTLEIQRTEQGDSAMYLCASSLGGGTNNYGYTFGSGTRLTVV.

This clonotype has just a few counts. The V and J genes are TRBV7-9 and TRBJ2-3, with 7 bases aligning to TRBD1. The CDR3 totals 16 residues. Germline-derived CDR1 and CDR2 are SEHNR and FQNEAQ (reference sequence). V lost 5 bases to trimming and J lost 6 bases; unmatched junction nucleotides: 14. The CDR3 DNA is TGTGCCAGCAGCCCAATGAGACAGGGTTACATGGATACGCAGTATTTT. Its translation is CASSPMRQGYMDTQYF.

CDR3 sequence (DNA): TGCAGTGCTGGGCTACAGGGGCACCTTAGAGAGCAGTACTTC. Its translation is CSAGLQGHLREQYF. The rearrangement links TRBV20-1 to TRBJ2-5; 7 bases match TRBD1. The germline V gene encodes CDR1 DFQATT and CDR2 SNEGSKA (reference sequence). After removal of 5 bases from V and 11 bases from J, the junction contained 17 bases not matched to a gene. The length of the CDR3 is 14 residues.

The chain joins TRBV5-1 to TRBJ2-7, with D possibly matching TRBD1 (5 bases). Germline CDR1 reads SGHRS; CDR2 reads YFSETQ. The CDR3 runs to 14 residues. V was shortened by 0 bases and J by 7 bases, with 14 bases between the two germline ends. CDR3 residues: CASSLVDSSQEQYF. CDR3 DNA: TGCGCCAGCAGCTTGGTTGACAGCTCGCAGGAGCAGTACTTC. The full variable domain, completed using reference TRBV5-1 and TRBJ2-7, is KAGVTQTPRYLIKTRGQQVTLSCSPISGHRSVSWYQQTPGQGLQFLFEYFSETQRNKGNFPGRFSGRQFSNSRSEMNVSTLELGDSALYLCASSLVDSSQEQYFGPGTRLTVT.

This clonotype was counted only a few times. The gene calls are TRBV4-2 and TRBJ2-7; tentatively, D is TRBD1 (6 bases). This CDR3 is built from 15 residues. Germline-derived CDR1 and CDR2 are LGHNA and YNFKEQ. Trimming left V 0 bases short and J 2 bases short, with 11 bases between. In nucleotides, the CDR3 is TGTGCCAGCAGCCAAGAAGGGGGTTCTACCTACGAGCAGTACTTC. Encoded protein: CASSQEGGSTYEQYF.

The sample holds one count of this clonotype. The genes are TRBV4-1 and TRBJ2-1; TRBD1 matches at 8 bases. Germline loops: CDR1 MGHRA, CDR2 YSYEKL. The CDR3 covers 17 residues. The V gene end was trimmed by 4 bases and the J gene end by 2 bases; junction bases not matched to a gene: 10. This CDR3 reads CASSPIGQGKAYNEQFF. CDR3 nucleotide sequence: TGCGCCAGCAGCCCCATAGGACAGGGAAAAGCCTACAATGAGCAGTTCTTC.

The DNA for the CDR3 is TGTGCCAGCAGCTTAAACACGCAGGGAGATGGCTACACCTTC. This sequence encodes CASSLNTQGDGYTF. The chain uses TRBV7-3 and TRBJ1-2; D possibly corresponds to TRBD1 (5 bases). The CDR3 extends over 14 amino acids. V dropped 1 base and J dropped 6 bases, with 12 bases sitting between them. Germline V gene data show CDR1 as SGHTA and CDR2 as FQGTGA.

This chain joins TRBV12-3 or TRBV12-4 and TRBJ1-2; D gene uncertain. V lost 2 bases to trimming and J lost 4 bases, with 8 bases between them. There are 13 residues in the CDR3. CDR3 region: CASSLSVPYGYTF. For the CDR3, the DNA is TGTGCCAGCAGTTTATCAGTGCCCTATGGCTACACCTTC.

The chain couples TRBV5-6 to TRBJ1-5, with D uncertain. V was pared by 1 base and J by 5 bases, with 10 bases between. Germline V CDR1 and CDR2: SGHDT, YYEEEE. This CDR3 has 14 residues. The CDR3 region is CASSLYQRDQPQHF. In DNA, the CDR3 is TGTGCCAGCAGCTTGTACCAGAGAGATCAGCCCCAGCATTTT. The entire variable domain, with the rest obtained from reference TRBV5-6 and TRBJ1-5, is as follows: DAGVTQSPTHLIKTRGQQVTLRCSPKSGHDTVSWYQQALGQGPQFIFQYYEEEERQRGNFPDRFSGHQFPNYSSELNVNALLLGDSALYLCASSLYQRDQPQHFGDGTRLSIL.

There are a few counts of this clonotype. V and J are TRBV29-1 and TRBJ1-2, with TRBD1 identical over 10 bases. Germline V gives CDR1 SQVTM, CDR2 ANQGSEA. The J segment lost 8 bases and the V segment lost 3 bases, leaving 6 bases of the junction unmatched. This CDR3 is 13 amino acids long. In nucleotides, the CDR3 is TGCAGCGTTGAGGGGGGGACAGGGGACGGCTACACCTTC. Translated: CSVEGGTGDGYTF. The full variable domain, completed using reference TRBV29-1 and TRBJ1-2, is SAVISQKPSRDICQRGTSLTIQCQVDSQVTMMFWYRQQPGQSLTLIATANQGSEATYESGFVIDKFPISRPNLTFSTLTVSNMSPEDSSIYLCSVEGGTGDGYTFGSGTRLTVV.

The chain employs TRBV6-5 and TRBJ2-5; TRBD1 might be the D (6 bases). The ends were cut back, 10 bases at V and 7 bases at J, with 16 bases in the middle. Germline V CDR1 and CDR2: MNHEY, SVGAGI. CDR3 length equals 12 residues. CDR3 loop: CATAGTSGTQYF. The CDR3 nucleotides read TGTGCCACCGCCGGGACATCGGGGACCCAGTACTTC.

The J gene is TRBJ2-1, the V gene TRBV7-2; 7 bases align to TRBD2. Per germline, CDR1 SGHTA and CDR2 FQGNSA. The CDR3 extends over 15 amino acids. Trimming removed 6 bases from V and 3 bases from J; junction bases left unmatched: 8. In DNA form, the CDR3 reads TGTGCCAGCAGTTGGCAGCGGGGTGACTACAATGAGCAGTTCTTC. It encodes CASSWQRGDYNEQFF. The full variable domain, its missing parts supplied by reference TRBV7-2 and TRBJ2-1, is GAGVSQSPSNKVTEKGKDVELRCDPISGHTALYWYRQSLGQGLEFLIYFQGNSAPDKSGLPSDRFSAERTGGSVSTLTIQRTQQEDSAVYLCASSWQRGDYNEQFFGPGTRLTVL.

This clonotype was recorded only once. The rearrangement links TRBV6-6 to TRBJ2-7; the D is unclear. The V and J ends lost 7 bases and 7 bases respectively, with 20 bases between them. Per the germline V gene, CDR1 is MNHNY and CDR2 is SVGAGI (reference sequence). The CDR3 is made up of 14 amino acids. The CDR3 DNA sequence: TGTGCCAGCACCCTTAATGTTGGCGAGCAAGAGCAGTACTTC. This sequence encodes CASTLNVGEQEQYF.

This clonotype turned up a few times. The CDR3 spells CASSSGGVGYEQYF. CDR3 DNA: TGTGCCAGCAGTAGCGGGGGGGTCGGCTACGAGCAGTACTTC. The chain uses TRBV12-3 or TRBV12-4 and TRBJ2-7; 10 bases line up with TRBD2. J was trimmed by 3 bases and V by 5 bases; bases with no gene match: 4. This CDR3 spans 14 amino acids.

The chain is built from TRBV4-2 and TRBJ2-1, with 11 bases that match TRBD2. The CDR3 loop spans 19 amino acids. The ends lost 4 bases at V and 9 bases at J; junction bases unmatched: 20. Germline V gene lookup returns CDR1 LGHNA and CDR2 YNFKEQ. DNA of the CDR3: TGTGCCAGCAGCCTCTCCTTTCTTCCGGGACTAGCGGTCCCTAGTGAGCAGTTCTTC. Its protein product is CASSLSFLPGLAVPSEQFF.

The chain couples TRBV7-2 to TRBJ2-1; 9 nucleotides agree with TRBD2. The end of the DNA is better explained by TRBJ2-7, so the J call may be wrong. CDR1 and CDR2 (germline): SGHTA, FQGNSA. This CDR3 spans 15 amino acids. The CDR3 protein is CASSYSGRTPYEQYF. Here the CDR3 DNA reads TGTGCCAGCAGCTATAGCGGGAGAACCCCCTACGAGCAGTACTTC.

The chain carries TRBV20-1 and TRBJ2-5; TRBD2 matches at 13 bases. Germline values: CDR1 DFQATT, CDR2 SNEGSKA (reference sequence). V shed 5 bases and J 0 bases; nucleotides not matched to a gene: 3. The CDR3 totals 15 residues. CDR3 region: CSAGGLAGNQETQYF. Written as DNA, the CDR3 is TGCAGTGCTGGGGGACTAGCGGGGAACCAAGAGACCCAGTACTTC.